This entry features one TCR beta chain sequence. What it recognizes is unknown. This record belongs to a study of cytomegalovirus exposure and HLA in healthy donors. Study-wide findings and caveats: In a later analysis, productive TCRs from donors in an Asian-associated ancestry cluster reportedly carried fewer N-insertions than the cohort mean.

60 Vbeta and 13 Jbeta primers were used in PCR. Method: immunoSEQ multiplex PCR; TCRdb's copy keeps in-frame clones and lacks some. The sample carries 150,000 or so clones, 65% to 80% recorded once. The CDR3 consists of 15 residues. Germline-derived CDR1 and CDR2 are MNHNS and SASEGT. The J segment lost 7 bases and the V segment lost 8 bases, leaving 11 bases of the junction unmatched. The sequenced sample consisted of PBMCs. The source of this sequence is a man aged 18 to 30 in good health and CMV-seronegative. This chain joins TRBV6-1 and TRBJ2-1; 10 bases line up with TRBD2. CDR3 DNA: TGTGCCAGCTCAACCGCTCTAGCGGGGGAGAATGAGCAGTTCTTC. This sequence encodes CASSTALAGENEQFF.